These 15 T cell receptor beta chains were all obtained from the same sample, sequenced in a study of cytomegalovirus exposure and HLA in healthy donors. Amplification used 60 Vbeta primers and 13 Jbeta primers. Data came from immunoSEQ multiplex PCR; TCRdb stores just in-frame clones and leaves some out. The sample records about 110,000 clones, 60% to 80% being singletons. Sequenced input: PBMCs. The origin of the receptors is a female donor in good health and CMV-seronegative.

The chain carries TRBV5-1 and TRBJ2-4, with TRBD1 identical over 8 bases. Germline V CDR1 and CDR2: SGHRS, YFSETQ. CDR3 length: 16 residues. After removal of 4 bases from V and 2 bases from J, the junction contained 8 bases not matched to a gene. The CDR3 sequence: CASSGGQGGTKNIQYF. CDR3 coding DNA: TGCGCCAGCAGCGGAGGACAGGGTGGAACCAAAAACATTCAGTACTTC. The whole variable domain, filled in from reference TRBV5-1 and TRBJ2-4, reads KAGVTQTPRYLIKTRGQQVTLSCSPISGHRSVSWYQQTPGQGLQFLFEYFSETQRNKGNFPGRFSGRQFSNSRSEMNVSTLELGDSALYLCASSGGQGGTKNIQYFGAGTRLSVL.

The V gene is TRBV7-9, the J gene TRBJ2-5; D remains unclear. Germline V gives CDR1 SEHNR, CDR2 FQNEAQ (reference sequence). V dropped 4 bases and J dropped 1 base, with 7 bases sitting between them. The CDR3 covers 13 residues. The CDR3 coding sequence is TGTGCCAGCAGCTCCCCCGGCCAAGAGACCCAGTACTTC. This encodes CASSSPGQETQYF.

The chain carries TRBV6-1 and TRBJ2-7; a possible D gene is TRBD1 (5 bases). The CDR3 totals 12 residues. Trimming took 4 bases from V and 4 from J, leaving 8 bases between them. Germline V lookup: CDR1 MNHNS, CDR2 SASEGT. As DNA, the CDR3 is TGTGCCAGCAGTGCTCAGGGTTACGAGCAGTACTTC. It encodes CASSAQGYEQYF.

This chain links TRBV25-1 with TRBJ2-1; 9 bases align to TRBD1. Germline V gene data show CDR1 as MGHDK and CDR2 as SYGVNS. J gave up 8 bases and V 3 bases, and 11 bases lay outside the gene matches. This CDR3 comprises 16 residues. CDR3 in amino acids: CASSESGGQGGDEQFF. CDR3 DNA sequence: TGTGCCAGCAGTGAGTCGGGGGGACAGGGTGGTGATGAGCAGTTCTTC.

This clone was found once. The CDR3 DNA follows: TGTGCCAGCAGCCCCGGGGGGCGAGAGACCCAGTACTTC. Protein: CASSPGGRETQYF. The chain links TRBV6-1 to TRBJ2-5; D is perhaps TRBD2 (7 bases). The ends were cut back, 6 bases at V and 4 bases at J, with 12 bases in the middle. The length of the CDR3 is 13 residues. The V gene's germline CDR1 is MNHNS and CDR2 SASEGT.

The genes are TRBV27 and TRBJ2-7; TRBD2 aligns across 12 bases. Losses at the gene ends were 6 bases for V and 4 bases for J; bases not matched to a gene: 7. Germline loops: CDR1 MNHEY, CDR2 SMNVEV (reference sequence). The CDR3 has 15 residues. The CDR3 loop reads CASRFLAGGFYEQYF. Here the CDR3 DNA reads TGTGCCAGCAGATTTCTAGCGGGAGGGTTTTACGAGCAGTACTTC.

This chain links TRBV10-3 with TRBJ1-2; the match to TRBD1 covers 7 bases. CDR3 length: 14 residues. The J segment lost 6 bases and the V segment lost 6 bases, leaving 10 bases of the junction unmatched. The germline V gene encodes CDR1 ENHRY and CDR2 SYGVKD. CDR3 sequence (DNA): TGTGCCATCAGCCGACGACAGGGTGTTGATGGCTACACCTTC. Translated: CAISRRQGVDGYTF.

This clone was seen a few times. The genes are TRBV9 and TRBJ1-5; 9 bases map to TRBD1. V gave up 3 bases and J gave up 2 bases; unmatched junction bases: 6. Germline values: CDR1 SGDLS, CDR2 YYNGEE. This CDR3 comprises 16 residues. This CDR3 reads CASSGDRVRGNQPQHF. CDR3 sequence (DNA): TGTGCCAGCAGCGGGGACAGGGTACGAGGCAATCAGCCCCAGCATTTT.

This rearrangement joins TRBV14 to TRBJ1-2; 7 nucleotides line up with TRBD1. Trimming took 1 base from V and 4 from J; bases not matched to a gene: 6. Germline CDR1 reads SGHDN; CDR2 reads FVKESK. The CDR3 contains 15 residues. CDR3 amino acids: CASSQGPQGTYGYTF. The CDR3, as DNA: TGTGCCAGCAGCCAAGGCCCACAGGGGACCTATGGCTACACCTTC. Looking up the rest from reference TRBV14 and TRBJ1-2 gives the full variable domain: EAGVTQFPSHSVIEKGQTVTLRCDPISGHDNLYWYRRVMGKEIKFLLHFVKESKQDESGMPNNRFLAERTGGTYSTLKVQPAELEDSGVYFCASSQGPQGTYGYTFGSGTRLTVV.

The genes are TRBV28 and TRBJ1-1, with 9 bases lining up with TRBD1. Germline-derived CDR1 and CDR2 are MDHEN and SYDVKM. Losses at the gene ends were 3 bases for V and 1 base for J; bases not matched to a gene: 3. The CDR3 contains 15 residues. CDR3 region: CASSFRDRANTEAFF. The CDR3 coding sequence is TGTGCCAGCAGTTTTAGGGACAGGGCGAACACTGAAGCTTTCTTT.

This chain uses TRBV7-2 with TRBJ1-1; D might be TRBD1 (6 bases). V lost 5 bases and J 2 bases, leaving 21 bases between the germline ends. The CDR3 contains 17 residues. CDR1 is SGHTA, CDR2 FQGNSA, per germline. DNA of the CDR3: TGTGCCAGCAGCGTTAAAAGGACTCACAGGGCTAACACTGAAGCTTTCTTT. This codes for CASSVKRTHRANTEAFF. The whole variable domain, remainder taken from reference TRBV7-2 and TRBJ1-1, is GAGVSQSPSNKVTEKGKDVELRCDPISGHTALYWYRQSLGQGLEFLIYFQGNSAPDKSGLPSDRFSAERTGGSVSTLTIQRTQQEDSAVYLCASSVKRTHRANTEAFFGQGTRLTVV.

V usage is TRBV28 and J usage is TRBJ1-4; possible D gene TRBD1, 5 bases. The CDR3 is 16 residues long. V was trimmed by 7 bases and J by 8 bases, leaving 23 bases between them. From germline, CDR1 is MDHEN and CDR2 SYDVKM. The CDR3 protein is CASNKNVVLGGEKLFF. The CDR3 DNA sequence: TGTGCCAGCAACAAGAATGTCGTGTTGGGGGGGGAAAAACTGTTTTTT. The full variable domain, with the rest looked up from reference TRBV28 and TRBJ1-4, is DVKVTQSSRYLVKRTGEKVFLECVQDMDHENMFWYRQDPGLGLRLIYFSYDVKMKEKGDIPEGYSVSREKKERFSLILESASTNQTSMYLCASNKNVVLGGEKLFFGSGTQLSVL.

V and J are TRBV27 and TRBJ2-5, with D tentatively TRBD2 (6 bases). TRBJ2-7 matches the DNA end more closely, so the J call is doubtful. This CDR3 is 14 amino acids long. CDR1 is MNHEY, CDR2 SMNVEV, per germline (reference sequence). DNA for the CDR3: TGTGCCAGCAGTTTAGCGGAGGGTGGCTACGAGCAGTACTTC. This codes for CASSLAEGGYEQYF.

This clone occurred once. V is TRBV7-2 and J is TRBJ1-1, with D tentatively TRBD1 (6 bases). The V end lost 8 bases, the J end lost 0 bases, and 22 bases lay between the germline ends. Per germline, CDR1 SGHTA and CDR2 FQGNSA. CDR3 length: 17 amino acids. CDR3 nucleotide sequence: TGTGCCAGCGCCGACTCACAGGGTCGATTCATGAACACTGAAGCTTTCTTT. Translating it yields CASADSQGRFMNTEAFF.

The CDR3 region has the DNA TGCGCCAGCAGTTCGGGGGAGCAGACTGGCTACACCTTC. Residues: CASSSGEQTGYTF. The V call is TRBV5-1, the J call TRBJ1-2; TRBD1 might be the D (5 bases). V shed 5 bases and J shed 7 bases, with 15 bases lying between them. Germline-derived CDR1 and CDR2 are SGHRS and YFSETQ. The CDR3 is made up of 13 amino acids.